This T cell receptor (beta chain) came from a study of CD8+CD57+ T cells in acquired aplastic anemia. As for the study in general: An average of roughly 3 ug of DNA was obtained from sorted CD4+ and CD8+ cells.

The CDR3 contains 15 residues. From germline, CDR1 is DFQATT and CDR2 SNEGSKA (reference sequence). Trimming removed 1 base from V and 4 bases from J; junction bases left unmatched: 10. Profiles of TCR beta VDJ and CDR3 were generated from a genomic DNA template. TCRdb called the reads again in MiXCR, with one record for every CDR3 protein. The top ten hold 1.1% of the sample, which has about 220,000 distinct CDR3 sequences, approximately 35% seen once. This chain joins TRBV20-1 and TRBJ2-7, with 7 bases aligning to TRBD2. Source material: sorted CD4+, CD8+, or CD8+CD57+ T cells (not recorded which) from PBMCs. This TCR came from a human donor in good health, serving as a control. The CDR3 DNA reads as TGCAGTGCTAGAGGGATTGAAGGGGAGGGGTACGAGCAGTACTTC. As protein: CSARGIEGEGYEQYF.